The rows below give T cell receptor beta chains drawn from one sample of a study of siplizumab effects on memory and regulatory T cells. Measured with immunoSEQ multiplex PCR; TCRdb has only the in-frame clones, and not every one. In the table there are 62,000 or so clones, 83% of which are singletons. The sequenced material came from memory CD4+ T cells sorted from blood. The receptors here all came from a human donor in good health. Both conserved end residues are part of each CDR3. D genes are given only for firm matches. Clone size is stated in some rows and not others, as once, few, many or a class when expanded.

j_gene,d_gene,abundance,len,v_gene,CDR3aa,CDR3nt
TRBJ1-2,TRBD1,-,12,TRBV29-1,CSGGDSNYGYTF,TGCAGCGGCGGGGACAGCAACTATGGCTACACCTTC
TRBJ2-6,TRBD1,-,18,TRBV19,CASRKGAKVVSGANVLTF,TGTGCCAGTAGGAAGGGGGCCAAGGTCGTCTCTGGGGCCAACGTCCTGACTTTC
TRBJ1-4,-,-,16,TRBV27,CASSLYGTLGNEKLFF,TGTGCCAGCAGTTTATATGGGACCTTGGGAAATGAAAAACTGTTTTTT
TRBJ1-2,-,-,14,TRBV6-6,CASSYDPQGYGYTF,TGTGCCAGCAGTTACGACCCACAGGGCTATGGCTACACCTTC
TRBJ2-1,TRBD2,once,15,TRBV27,CASSYIRGGYNEQFF,TGTGCCAGCAGTTATATTCGGGGGGGATACAATGAGCAGTTCTTC
TRBJ2-1,TRBD1,-,14,TRBV15,CATSRDRVLDEQFF,TGTGCCACCAGCCGGGACAGGGTTTTAGATGAGCAGTTCTTC
TRBJ1-5,-,-,14,TRBV21-1,CASSKLVIGALTHF,TGTGCCAGCAGCAAACTCGTTATCGGTGCCCTTACTCATTTT
TRBJ2-5,-,-,17,TRBV5-6,CASSSRIRDWGEKTQYF,TGTGCCAGCAGCTCCCGAATCCGGGACTGGGGGGAGAAGACCCAGTACTTC
TRBJ2-2,-,once,15,TRBV2,CASSPKETRAGELFF,TGTGCCAGCAGCCCGAAAGAGACCCGAGCCGGAGAGCTGTTTTTT
TRBJ2-7,-,-,13,TRBV5-4,CASSLETGSEQYF,TGTGCCAGCAGCTTGGAAACAGGGAGTGAGCAGTACTTC
TRBJ1-1,-,-,14,TRBV19,CASKWGSGRYEAFF,TGTGCCAGTAAATGGGGGTCAGGGCGCTATGAAGCTTTCTTT
TRBJ2-3,-,-,14,TRBV18,CASSPPGGTDTQYF,TGTGCCAGCTCACCACCGGGAGGCACAGATACGCAGTATTTT
TRBJ1-2,-,-,13,TRBV7-8,CASSPDSNYGYTF,TGTGCCAGCAGCCCCGACAGCAACTATGGCTACACCTTC
TRBJ2-5,-,-,11,TRBV5-1,CASSREETQYF,TGCGCCAGCAGCCGAGAGGAGACCCAGTACTTC
TRBJ1-1,-,-,15,TRBV19,CASSLDGWSGTEAFF,TGTGCCAGTAGTCTAGATGGGTGGTCTGGCACTGAAGCTTTCTTT
TRBJ2-7,-,-,15,TRBV6-5,CASSWGVGQSYEQYF,TGTGCCAGCAGTTGGGGGGTGGGGCAGTCCTACGAGCAGTACTTC
TRBJ2-7,-,-,14,TRBV6-5,CASSPADVAYEQYF,TGTGCCAGTTCCCCGGCAGATGTCGCCTACGAGCAGTACTTC
TRBJ2-1,TRBD2,-,14,TRBV10-1,CASSPAGGRNEQFF,TGCGCCAGCAGCCCAGCGGGAGGGAGGAATGAGCAGTTCTTC
TRBJ2-5,-,-,14,TRBV7-9,CASSDRGIQETQYF,TGTGCCAGCAGCGATAGGGGAATCCAAGAGACCCAGTACTTC
TRBJ2-7,-,-,11,TRBV29-1,CSVERGGGQYF,TGCAGCGTTGAAAGGGGAGGGGGGCAGTACTTC
TRBJ2-7,TRBD1,-,15,TRBV5-1,CASSSGQGNDYEQYF,TGCGCCAGCAGCTCCGGACAGGGGAATGATTACGAGCAGTACTTC
TRBJ1-1,-,-,13,TRBV25-1,CASSEYRGSEAFF,TGTGCCAGCAGTGAATATCGGGGTTCTGAAGCTTTCTTT
TRBJ1-3,-,-,13,TRBV10-2,CASSSGLGNTIYF,TGCGCCAGCAGTTCCGGCCTTGGAAACACCATATATTTT
TRBJ2-3,TRBD1,-,15,TRBV7-8,CASTFGTGATDTQYF,TGTGCCAGCACCTTCGGGACAGGGGCCACAGATACGCAGTATTTT
TRBJ1-5,-,-,14,TRBV6-5,CASRRPGSNQPQHF,TGTGCCAGCAGGCGACCGGGGAGCAATCAGCCCCAGCATTTT
TRBJ2-7,-,-,12,TRBV5-1,CASSSPAYEQYF,TGCGCCAGCAGCTCTCCAGCCTACGAGCAGTACTTC
TRBJ2-2,-,-,15,TRBV29-1,CSVFLANPNTGELFF,TGCAGCGTCTTCCTAGCTAACCCCAACACCGGGGAGCTGTTTTTT
TRBJ1-2,-,-,11,TRBV20-1,CSAVRGGGYTF,TGCAGTGCTGTTCGGGGCGGGGGCTACACCTTC
TRBJ2-1,-,-,13,TRBV5-4,CASSLLAGNEQFF,TGTGCCAGCAGCTTGCTGGCGGGCAATGAGCAGTTCTTC